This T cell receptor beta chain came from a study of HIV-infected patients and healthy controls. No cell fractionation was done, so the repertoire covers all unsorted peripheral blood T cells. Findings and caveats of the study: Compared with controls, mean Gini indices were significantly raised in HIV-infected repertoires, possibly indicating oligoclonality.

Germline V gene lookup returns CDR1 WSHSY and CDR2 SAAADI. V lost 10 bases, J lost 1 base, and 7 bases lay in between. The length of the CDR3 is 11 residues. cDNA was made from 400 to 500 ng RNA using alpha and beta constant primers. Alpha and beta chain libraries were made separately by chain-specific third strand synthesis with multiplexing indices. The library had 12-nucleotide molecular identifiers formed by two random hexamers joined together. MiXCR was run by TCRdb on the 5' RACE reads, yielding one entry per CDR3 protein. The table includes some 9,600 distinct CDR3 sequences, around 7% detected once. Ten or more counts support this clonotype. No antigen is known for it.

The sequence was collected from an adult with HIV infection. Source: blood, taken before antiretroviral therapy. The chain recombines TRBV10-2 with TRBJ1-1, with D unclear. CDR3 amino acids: CAIKGNTEAFF. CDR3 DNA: TGCGCCATAAAGGGGAACACTGAAGCTTTCTTT.